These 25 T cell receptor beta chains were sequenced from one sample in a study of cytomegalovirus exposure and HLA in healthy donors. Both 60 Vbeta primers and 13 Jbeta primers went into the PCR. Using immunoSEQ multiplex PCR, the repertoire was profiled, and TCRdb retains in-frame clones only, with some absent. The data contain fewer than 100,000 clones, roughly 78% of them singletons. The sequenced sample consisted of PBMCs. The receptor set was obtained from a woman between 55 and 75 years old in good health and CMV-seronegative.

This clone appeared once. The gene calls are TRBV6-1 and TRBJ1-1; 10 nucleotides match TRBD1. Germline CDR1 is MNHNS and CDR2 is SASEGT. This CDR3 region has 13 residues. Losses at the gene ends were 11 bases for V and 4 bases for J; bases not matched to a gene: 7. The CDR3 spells CAGRTGGGTEAFF. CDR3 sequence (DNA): TGTGCCGGGAGGACAGGGGGAGGCACTGAAGCTTTCTTT.

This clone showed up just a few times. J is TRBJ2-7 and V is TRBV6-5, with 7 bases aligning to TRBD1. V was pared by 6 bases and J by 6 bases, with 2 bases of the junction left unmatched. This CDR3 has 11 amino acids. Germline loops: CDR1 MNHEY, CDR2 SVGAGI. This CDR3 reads CASSRDSEQYF. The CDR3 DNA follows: TGTGCCAGCAGCCGGGACAGCGAGCAGTACTTC.

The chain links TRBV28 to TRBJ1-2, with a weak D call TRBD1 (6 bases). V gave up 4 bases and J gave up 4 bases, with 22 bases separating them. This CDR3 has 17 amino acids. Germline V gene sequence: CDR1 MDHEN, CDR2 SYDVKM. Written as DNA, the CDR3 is TGTGCCAGCAGTTCATGGAAGAGTGGGGGCGCAGTCTATGGCTACACCTTC. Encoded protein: CASSSWKSGGAVYGYTF.

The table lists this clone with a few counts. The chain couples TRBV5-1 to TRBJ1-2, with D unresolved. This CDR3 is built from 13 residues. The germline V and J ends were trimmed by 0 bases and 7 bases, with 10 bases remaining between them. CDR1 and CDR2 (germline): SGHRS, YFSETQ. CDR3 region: CASSLGLEAGYTF. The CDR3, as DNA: TGCGCCAGCAGCTTGGGCTTGGAGGCTGGCTACACCTTC.

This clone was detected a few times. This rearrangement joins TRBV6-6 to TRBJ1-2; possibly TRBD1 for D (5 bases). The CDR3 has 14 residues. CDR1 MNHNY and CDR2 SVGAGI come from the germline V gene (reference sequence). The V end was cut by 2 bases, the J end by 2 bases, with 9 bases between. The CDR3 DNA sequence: TGTGCCAGCAGTTACCCAGGGTTAAACTATGGCTACACCTTC. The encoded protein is CASSYPGLNYGYTF.

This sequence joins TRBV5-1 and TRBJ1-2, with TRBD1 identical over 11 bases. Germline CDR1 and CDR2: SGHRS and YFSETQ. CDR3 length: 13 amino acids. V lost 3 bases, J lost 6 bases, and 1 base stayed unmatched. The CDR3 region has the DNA TGCGCCAGCAGCTCGGGACAGGGGGATGGCTACACCTTC. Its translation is CASSSGQGDGYTF. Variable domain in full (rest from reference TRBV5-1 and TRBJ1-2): KAGVTQTPRYLIKTRGQQVTLSCSPISGHRSVSWYQQTPGQGLQFLFEYFSETQRNKGNFPGRFSGRQFSNSRSEMNVSTLELGDSALYLCASSSGQGDGYTFGSGTRLTVV.

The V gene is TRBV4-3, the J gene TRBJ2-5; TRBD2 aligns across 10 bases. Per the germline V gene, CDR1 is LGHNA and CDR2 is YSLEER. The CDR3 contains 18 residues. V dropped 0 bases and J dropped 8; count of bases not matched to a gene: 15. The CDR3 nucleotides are TGCGCCAGCAGCCAAGATCTGGTACTAGCGGGGCTGTTGCGAACCCAGTACTTC. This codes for CASSQDLVLAGLLRTQYF.

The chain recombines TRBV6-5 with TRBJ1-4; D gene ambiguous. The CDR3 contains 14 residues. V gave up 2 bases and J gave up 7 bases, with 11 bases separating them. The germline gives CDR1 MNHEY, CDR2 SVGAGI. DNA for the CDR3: TGTGCCAGCAGTTACCACGACAATCCTGAAAAACTGTTTTTT. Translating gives CASSYHDNPEKLFF.

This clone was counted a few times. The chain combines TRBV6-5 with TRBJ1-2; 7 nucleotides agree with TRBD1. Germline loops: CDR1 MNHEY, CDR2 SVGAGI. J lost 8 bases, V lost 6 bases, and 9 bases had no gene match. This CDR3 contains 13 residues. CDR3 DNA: TGTGCCAGCAGCCCTGACAGGGCGTGGGGCTACACCTTC. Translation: CASSPDRAWGYTF.

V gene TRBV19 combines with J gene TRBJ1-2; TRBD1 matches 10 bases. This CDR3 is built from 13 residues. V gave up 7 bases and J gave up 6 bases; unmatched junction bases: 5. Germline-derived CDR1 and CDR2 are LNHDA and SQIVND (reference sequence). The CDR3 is CASTTGQGHGYTF. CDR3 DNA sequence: TGTGCCAGTACCACGGGACAGGGGCATGGCTACACCTTC. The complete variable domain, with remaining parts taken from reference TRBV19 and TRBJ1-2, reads DGGITQSPKYLFRKEGQNVTLSCEQNLNHDAMYWYRQDPGQGLRLIYYSQIVNDFQKGDIAEGYSVSREKKESFPLTVTSAQKNPTAFYLCASTTGQGHGYTFGSGTRLTVV.

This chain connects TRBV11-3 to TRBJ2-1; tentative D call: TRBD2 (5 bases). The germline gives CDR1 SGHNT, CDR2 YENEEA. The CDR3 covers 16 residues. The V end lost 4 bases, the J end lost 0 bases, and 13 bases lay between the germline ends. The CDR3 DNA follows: TGTGCCAGCAGCTCCGAGGGAACGAGCTCCTACAATGAGCAGTTCTTC. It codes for CASSSEGTSSYNEQFF.

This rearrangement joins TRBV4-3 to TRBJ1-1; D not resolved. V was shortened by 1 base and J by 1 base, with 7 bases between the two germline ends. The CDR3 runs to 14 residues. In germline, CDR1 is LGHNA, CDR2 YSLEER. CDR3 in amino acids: CASSQVTSNTEAFF. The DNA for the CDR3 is TGCGCCAGCAGCCAAGTGACATCGAACACTGAAGCTTTCTTT.

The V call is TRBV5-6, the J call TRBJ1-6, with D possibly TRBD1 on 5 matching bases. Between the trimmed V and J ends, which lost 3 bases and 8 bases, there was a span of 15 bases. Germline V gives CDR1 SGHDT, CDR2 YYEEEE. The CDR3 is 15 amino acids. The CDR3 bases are TGTGCCAGCAGCTCCCGGTTTGGGGGGGATTCACCCCTCCACTTT. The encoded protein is CASSSRFGGDSPLHF. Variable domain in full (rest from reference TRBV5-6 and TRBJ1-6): DAGVTQSPTHLIKTRGQQVTLRCSPKSGHDTVSWYQQALGQGPQFIFQYYEEEERQRGNFPDRFSGHQFPNYSSELNVNALLLGDSALYLCASSSRFGGDSPLHFGNGTRLTVT.

The CDR3 is CASSQADTGTRAWEQYF. Written as DNA, the CDR3 is TGCGCCAGCAGCCAAGCTGACACCGGGACTAGAGCGTGGGAGCAGTACTTC. This sequence joins TRBV4-3 and TRBJ2-7; 8 nucleotides align to TRBD2. J lost 7 bases, V lost 1 base, and 15 bases had no gene match. This CDR3 region has 17 residues. The V gene's germline CDR1 is LGHNA and CDR2 YSLEER.

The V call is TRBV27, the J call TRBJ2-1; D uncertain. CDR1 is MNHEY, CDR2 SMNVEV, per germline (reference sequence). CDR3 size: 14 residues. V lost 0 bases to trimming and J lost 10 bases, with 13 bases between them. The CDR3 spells CASSLSQATWEQFF. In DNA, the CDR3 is TGTGCCAGCAGTTTATCGCAGGCTACCTGGGAGCAGTTCTTC.

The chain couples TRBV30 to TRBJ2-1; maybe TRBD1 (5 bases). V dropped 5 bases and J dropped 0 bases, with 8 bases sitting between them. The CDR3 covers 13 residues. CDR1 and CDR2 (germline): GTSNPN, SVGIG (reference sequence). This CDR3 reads CAWYRSSYNEQFF. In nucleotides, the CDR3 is TGTGCCTGGTACAGGAGCTCCTACAATGAGCAGTTCTTC. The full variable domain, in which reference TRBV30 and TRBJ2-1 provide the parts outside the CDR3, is SQTIHQWPATLVQPVGSPLSLECTVEGTSNPNLYWYRQAAGRGLQLLFYSVGIGQISSEVPQNLSASRPQDRQFILSSKKLLLSDSGFYLCAWYRSSYNEQFFGPGTRLTVL.

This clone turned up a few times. CDR3 region: CASSTGTGGAETQYF. CDR3 bases: TGTGCCAGTAGCACCGGGACAGGGGGCGCGGAGACCCAGTACTTC. This chain connects TRBV19 to TRBJ2-5; 12 bases match TRBD1. The ends lost 6 bases at V and 5 bases at J; junction bases unmatched: 7. CDR1 is LNHDA, CDR2 SQIVND, per germline (reference sequence). This CDR3 contains 15 residues.

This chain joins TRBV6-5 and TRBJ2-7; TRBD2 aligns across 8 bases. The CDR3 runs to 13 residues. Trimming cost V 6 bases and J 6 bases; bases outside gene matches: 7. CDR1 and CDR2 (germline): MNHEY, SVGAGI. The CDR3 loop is CASRRGAAAEQYF. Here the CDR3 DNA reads TGTGCCAGCAGGCGGGGGGCCGCGGCCGAGCAGTACTTC.

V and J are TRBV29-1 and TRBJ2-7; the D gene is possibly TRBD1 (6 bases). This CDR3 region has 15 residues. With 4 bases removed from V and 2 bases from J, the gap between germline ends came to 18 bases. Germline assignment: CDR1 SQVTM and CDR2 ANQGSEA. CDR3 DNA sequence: TGCAGCGTTGGTCCGATGACAGGAAATCCCTACGAGCAGTACTTC. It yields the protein CSVGPMTGNPYEQYF.

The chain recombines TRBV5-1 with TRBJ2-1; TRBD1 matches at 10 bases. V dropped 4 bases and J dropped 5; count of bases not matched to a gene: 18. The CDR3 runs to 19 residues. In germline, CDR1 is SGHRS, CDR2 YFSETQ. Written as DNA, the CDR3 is TGCGCCAGCAGCCCAACGGGGACAGGGGTTTTAACACGGGACAATGAGCAGTTCTTC. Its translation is CASSPTGTGVLTRDNEQFF.

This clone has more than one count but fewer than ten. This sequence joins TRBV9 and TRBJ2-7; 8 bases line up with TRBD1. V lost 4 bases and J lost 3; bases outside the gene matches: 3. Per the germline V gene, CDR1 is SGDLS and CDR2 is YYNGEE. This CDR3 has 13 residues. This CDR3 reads CASSPDRGYEQYF. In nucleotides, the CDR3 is TGTGCCAGCAGCCCAGACAGGGGCTACGAGCAGTACTTC.

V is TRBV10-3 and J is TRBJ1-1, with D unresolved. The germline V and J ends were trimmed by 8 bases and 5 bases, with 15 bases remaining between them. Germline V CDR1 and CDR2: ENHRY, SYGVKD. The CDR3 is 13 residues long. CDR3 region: CAISRERRTEAFF. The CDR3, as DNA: TGTGCCATCTCAAGGGAGAGGAGGACTGAAGCTTTCTTT.

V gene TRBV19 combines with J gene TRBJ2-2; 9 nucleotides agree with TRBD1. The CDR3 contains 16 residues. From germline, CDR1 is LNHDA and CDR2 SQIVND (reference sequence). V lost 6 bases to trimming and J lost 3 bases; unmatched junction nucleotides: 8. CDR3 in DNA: TGTGCCAGTAGGGGACTCGACAGGGGGTACACCGGGGAGCTGTTTTTT. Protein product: CASRGLDRGYTGELFF.

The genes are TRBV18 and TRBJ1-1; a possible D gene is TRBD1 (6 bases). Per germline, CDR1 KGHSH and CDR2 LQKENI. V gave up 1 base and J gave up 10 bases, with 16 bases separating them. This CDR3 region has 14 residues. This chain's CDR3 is CASSPLWTAQGAFF. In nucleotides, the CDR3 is TGTGCCAGCTCACCACTCTGGACAGCTCAGGGAGCTTTCTTT.

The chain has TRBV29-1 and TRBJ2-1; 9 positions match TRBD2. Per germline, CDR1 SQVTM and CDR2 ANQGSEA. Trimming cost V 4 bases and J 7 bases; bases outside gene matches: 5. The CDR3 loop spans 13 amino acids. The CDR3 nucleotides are TGCAGCGTTGTAGCGGGAGTCATAAATGAGCAGTTCTTC. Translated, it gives CSVVAGVINEQFF.